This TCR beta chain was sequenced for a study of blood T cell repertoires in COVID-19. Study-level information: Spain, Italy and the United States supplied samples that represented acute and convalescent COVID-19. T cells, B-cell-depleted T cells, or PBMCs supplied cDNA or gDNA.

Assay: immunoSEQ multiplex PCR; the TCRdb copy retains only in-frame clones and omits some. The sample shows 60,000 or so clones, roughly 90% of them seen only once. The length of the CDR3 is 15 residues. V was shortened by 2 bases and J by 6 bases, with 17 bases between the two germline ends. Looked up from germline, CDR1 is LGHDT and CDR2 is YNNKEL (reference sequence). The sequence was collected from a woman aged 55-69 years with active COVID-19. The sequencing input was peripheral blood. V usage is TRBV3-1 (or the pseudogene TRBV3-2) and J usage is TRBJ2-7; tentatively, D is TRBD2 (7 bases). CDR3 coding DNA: TGTGCCAGCAGCCAAACCCCGGGGGGCTATTTCGAGCAGTACTTC. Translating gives CASSQTPGGYFEQYF.